This record concerns one TCR beta chain sequence. The sample belongs to a study of technical replicates of blood from several donors. Using immunoSEQ multiplex PCR, the repertoire was profiled, and TCRdb retains in-frame clones only, with some absent. The sample holds tens of thousands of clones, over 85% seen once. The V and J ends lost 0 bases and 8 bases respectively, with 13 bases between them. Per germline, CDR1 ENHRY and CDR2 SYGVKD. The CDR3 contains 14 residues. The chain combines TRBV10-3 with TRBJ1-2, with D maybe TRBD1 (5 bases). This receptor was obtained from a human donor in good health. The source material was T cells isolated from PBMCs. The CDR3 bases are TGTGCCATCAGTGAGTCTGAAGGGGCTGGAGGCTACACCTTC. Protein product: CAISESEGAGGYTF.